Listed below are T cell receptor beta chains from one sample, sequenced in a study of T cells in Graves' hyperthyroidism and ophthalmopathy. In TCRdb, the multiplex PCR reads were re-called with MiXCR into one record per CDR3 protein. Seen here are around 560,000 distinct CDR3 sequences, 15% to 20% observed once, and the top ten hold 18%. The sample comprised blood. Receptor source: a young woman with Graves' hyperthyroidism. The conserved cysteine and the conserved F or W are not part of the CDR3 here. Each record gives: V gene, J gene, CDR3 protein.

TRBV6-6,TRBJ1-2,ASSYLGTGRANYGYT
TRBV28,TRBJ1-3,ASSFDWKGISGNTIY
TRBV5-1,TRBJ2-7,ASSLRTGDY
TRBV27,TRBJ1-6,ASSFRPRGERTPLH
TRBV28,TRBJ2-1,ASSTTRNLNNEQF
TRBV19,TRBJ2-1,ASSIVGRESVEQF
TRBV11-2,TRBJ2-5,ASRASGQETQY
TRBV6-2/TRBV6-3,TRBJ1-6,ASSYSSGGNENSPLH
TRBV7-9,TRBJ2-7,ASSLKGTSGSYEQY
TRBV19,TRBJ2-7,ASSMSLAGGEQY
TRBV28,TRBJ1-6,ASSFGFVARAYSH